This T cell receptor (beta chain) was retrieved from a study of cytomegalovirus exposure and HLA in healthy donors. Study summary: Findings of an earlier analysis included roughly 120 million unique TCR beta sequences from 180 million or so T cells. Overall study results and limits: In vitro confirmation showed three CMV-associated chains to be CMV antigen specific. Per a prior analysis, the majority of TCR beta V segments were productive roughly 90% or roughly 30% of the time.

Use of 60 Vbeta and 13 Jbeta primers characterized the PCR. Under the authors' procedure: The authors later counted tens of millions of unique TCR beta chains, roughly 11 million of them shared. Produced via immunoSEQ multiplex PCR; TCRdb's table is partial and in-frame only. V and J calls and clone size come straight from that table; D and trimming were deduced from the DNA. There are 95,000 to 100,000 clones in the sample; about four fifths occur only once, and 7.5% to 9.5% lies in the top ten. The length of the CDR3 is 15 residues. CDR1 and CDR2 from the germline V gene are SGHVS and FQNEAQ. The ends were cut back, 1 base at V and 10 bases at J, with 14 bases in the middle. The count of this clone is one. Its antigen is not identified.

The TCR sequence derives from a human donor in good health. The chain uses TRBV7-8 and TRBJ1-6; D unresolved. Input material: PBMCs. The CDR3 loop reads CASSLVGGFQSPLHF. CDR3 in DNA: TGTGCCAGCAGCTTAGTAGGAGGATTTCAGTCACCCCTCCACTTT.